This T cell receptor beta chain was sequenced during a study of CXCR3-negative and CXCR3-positive naive CD8 T cells. With regard to this clonotype: Its antigen is not known.

General study results and limits: In cryopreserved cells, CXCR3 expression partially decreased, and fresh PBMCs were used in most assays.

5' RACE with UMI labels generated the TRB cDNA libraries. TCRdb reprocessed the 5' RACE reads and stores each CDR3 protein as one record, lacking DNA. The table for this sample gives about 40,000 distinct CDR3 sequences. The clonotype was recovered from a human donor in good health. Some clones in this sample may be carry-over from other donors' samples. Sequencing was done on a sample of memory CD8+ T cells from blood.

The CDR3 loop reads CASSLGTGVFYEQFF. The chain joins TRBV12-3 or TRBV12-4 to TRBJ2-1; checking the TCRdb D call of TRBD1 is not possible without DNA. This CDR3 is 15 amino acids long.